The next 16 T cell receptor beta chains were all read from a single sample in a study of cytomegalovirus exposure and HLA in healthy donors. 13 Jbeta primers and 60 Vbeta primers were used for the PCR. This table comes from immunoSEQ multiplex PCR, and its TCRdb copy is limited to in-frame clones, with some not included. Of around 140,000 clones in the sample, 75% to 90% are singletons; the top ten hold 1.5% to 1.7%. Input material: PBMCs. The receptor source for this set is a middle-aged man in good health and CMV-seronegative.

The CDR3 loop is CASNFWPGHSYEQYF. In DNA, the CDR3 is TGTGCCAGTAACTTTTGGCCGGGACACTCCTACGAGCAGTACTTC. This chain uses TRBV6-5 with TRBJ2-7; tentatively, D is TRBD1 (6 bases). The CDR3 loop spans 15 amino acids. Germline CDR1 is MNHEY and CDR2 is SVGAGI. The V and J ends lost 9 bases and 0 bases respectively, with 18 bases between them.

A few counts support this clone. This sequence joins TRBV2 and TRBJ1-1, with 8 bases that match TRBD1. Germline CDR1 SNHLY, CDR2 FYNNEI. J was trimmed by 6 bases and V by 5 bases; bases with no gene match: 8. The CDR3 is 14 residues long. This chain's CDR3 is CASSLVPGQAEAFF. The CDR3 DNA reads as TGTGCCAGCAGTCTTGTCCCGGGACAGGCTGAAGCTTTCTTT.

The J gene is TRBJ2-7, the V gene TRBV2; 7 bases fit TRBD1. The germline V gene encodes CDR1 SNHLY and CDR2 FYNNEI. The J segment lost 2 bases and the V segment lost 5 bases, leaving 3 bases of the junction unmatched. The CDR3 spans 13 residues. CDR3 sequence: CASSRDRAYEQYF. CDR3 bases: TGTGCCAGCAGTCGAGACAGGGCCTACGAGCAGTACTTC. Drawing the rest from reference TRBV2 and TRBJ2-7, the complete variable domain is EPEVTQTPSHQVTQMGQEVILRCVPISNHLYFYWYRQILGQKVEFLVSFYNNEISEKSEIFDDQFSVERPDGSNFTLKIRSTKLEDSAMYFCASSRDRAYEQYFGPGTRLTVT.

This clone showed up just once. The chain uses TRBV5-6 and TRBJ2-4; D perhaps matches TRBD1 (5 bases). V lost 1 base, J lost 6 bases, and 11 bases lay in between. CDR1 and CDR2 from the germline V gene are SGHDT and YYEEEE. The CDR3 spans 14 residues. CDR3 loop: CASSLTGAPNIQYF. For the CDR3, the DNA is TGTGCCAGCAGCTTGACTGGGGCGCCAAACATTCAGTACTTC. The variable domain in full, with the rest retrieved from reference TRBV5-6 and TRBJ2-4, is DAGVTQSPTHLIKTRGQQVTLRCSPKSGHDTVSWYQQALGQGPQFIFQYYEEEERQRGNFPDRFSGHQFPNYSSELNVNALLLGDSALYLCASSLTGAPNIQYFGAGTRLSVL.

The chain combines TRBV7-3 with TRBJ1-2, with D hard to call. The CDR3 spans 13 residues. CDR1 and CDR2 (germline): SGHTA, FQGTGA. Trimming took 2 bases from V and 0 from J, leaving 4 bases between them. The CDR3 DNA is TGTGCCAGCAGCTTATCGGCTAACTATGGCTACACCTTC. Its protein product is CASSLSANYGYTF.

The genes are TRBV6-1 and TRBJ1-1; D is perhaps TRBD1 (5 bases). The CDR3 spans 13 residues. CDR1 and CDR2 (germline): MNHNS, SASEGT. The germline V and J ends were trimmed by 0 bases and 5 bases, with 7 bases remaining between them. CDR3 in amino acids: CASSEAGGTEAFF. CDR3 DNA: TGTGCCAGCAGTGAAGCGGGGGGGACTGAAGCTTTCTTT.

V gene TRBV5-5 combines with J gene TRBJ1-1; perhaps TRBD1 as D (5 bases). The CDR3 has 11 amino acids. CDR1 and CDR2 from the germline V gene are SGHKS and YYEKEE (reference sequence). V lost 5 bases, J lost 9 bases, and 11 bases lay in between. This CDR3 reads CASSSDIKAFF. CDR3 DNA: TGTGCCAGCAGTTCGGACATTAAAGCTTTCTTT. Together with reference TRBV5-5 and TRBJ1-1, the CDR3 gives the full variable domain: DAGVTQSPTHLIKTRGQQVTLRCSPISGHKSVSWYQQVLGQGPQFIFQYYEKEERGRGNFPDRFSARQFPNYSSELNVNALLLGDSALYLCASSSDIKAFFGQGTRLTVV.

V and J are TRBV6-5 and TRBJ2-3, with D possibly TRBD2 on 6 matching bases. Deletions cut 5 bases from V and 5 bases from J, with 14 bases between. This CDR3 has 14 residues. In germline, CDR1 is MNHEY, CDR2 SVGAGI. DNA of the CDR3: TGTGCCAGCAGTAGGGAGGTGAGTGGAGATACGCAGTATTTT. Amino acid sequence: CASSREVSGDTQYF.

The chain recombines TRBV4-3 with TRBJ1-1; D is undetermined. The CDR3 runs to 17 residues. CDR1 is LGHNA, CDR2 YSLEER, per germline. The germline V and J ends were trimmed by 0 bases and 0 bases, with 14 bases remaining between them. This chain's CDR3 is CASSQDRPALMNTEAFF. DNA for the CDR3: TGCGCCAGCAGCCAAGATCGGCCAGCGCTTATGAACACTGAAGCTTTCTTT.

V gene TRBV18 combines with J gene TRBJ1-2, with D unresolved. The CDR3 is 14 amino acids. V lost 2 bases to trimming and J lost 2 bases, with 9 bases between them. Germline CDR1 reads KGHSH; CDR2 reads LQKENI. The CDR3 DNA reads TGTGCCAGCTCACCAGGGCTGGTGAACTATGGCTACACCTTC. It is translated as CASSPGLVNYGYTF.

The chain uses TRBV15 and TRBJ1-2; D might be TRBD1 (6 bases). Germline V CDR1 and CDR2: LNHNV, YYDKDF (reference sequence). CDR3 length: 13 residues. V lost 3 bases, J lost 8 bases, and 13 bases lay in between. The CDR3 sequence: CATSSYRADGYTF. The CDR3 DNA is TGTGCCACCAGCAGTTACAGGGCCGACGGCTACACCTTC.

This chain links TRBV19 with TRBJ1-1; D gene unclear. The CDR3 is 13 amino acids. V was cut by 3 bases and J by 1 base, with 6 bases left in between. Per germline, CDR1 LNHDA and CDR2 SQIVND (reference sequence). CDR3 residues: CASSMERNTEAFF. CDR3 nucleotide sequence: TGTGCCAGTAGTATGGAGCGGAACACTGAAGCTTTCTTT. Full variable domain (missing parts from reference TRBV19 and TRBJ1-1): DGGITQSPKYLFRKEGQNVTLSCEQNLNHDAMYWYRQDPGQGLRLIYYSQIVNDFQKGDIAEGYSVSREKKESFPLTVTSAQKNPTAFYLCASSMERNTEAFFGQGTRLTVV.

The CDR3 is CASSYEGEKLFF. The CDR3 DNA sequence: TGTGCCAGCAGTTACGAGGGAGAAAAACTGTTTTTT. This chain joins TRBV6-5 and TRBJ1-4; D not resolved. V gave up 2 bases and J gave up 8 bases, with 6 bases separating them. This CDR3 has 12 amino acids. Germline V gene lookup returns CDR1 MNHEY and CDR2 SVGAGI.

The chain joins TRBV5-6 to TRBJ2-2; D not certain. Trimming removed 0 bases at V and 0 bases at J, with 9 bases between. Germline values: CDR1 SGHDT, CDR2 YYEEEE. The CDR3 sequence is 16 residues long. The CDR3 spells CASSLVPGTNTGELFF. The CDR3 DNA follows: TGTGCCAGCAGCTTGGTACCAGGAACGAACACCGGGGAGCTGTTTTTT.

The rearrangement joins TRBV7-3 to TRBJ2-5, with a weak D call TRBD2 (5 bases). The J call may be incorrect, as the DNA end agrees better with TRBJ2-7. This CDR3 comprises 14 residues. Germline-derived CDR1 and CDR2 are SGHTA and FQGTGA. CDR3 coding DNA: TGTGCCAGCAGCCCAAATGCGGGCTCCTACGAGCAGTACTTC. Protein: CASSPNAGSYEQYF.

The chain has TRBV28 and TRBJ2-5; TRBD2 is a possible D gene (5 bases). V dropped 7 bases and J dropped 4 bases, with 16 bases sitting between them. Germline V gives CDR1 MDHEN, CDR2 SYDVKM. The CDR3 is 14 amino acids. DNA of the CDR3: TGTGCCAGCACCTTGAATCGGGATCGAGAGACCCAGTACTTC. It specifies CASTLNRDRETQYF. The whole variable domain, remainder taken from reference TRBV28 and TRBJ2-5, is DVKVTQSSRYLVKRTGEKVFLECVQDMDHENMFWYRQDPGLGLRLIYFSYDVKMKEKGDIPEGYSVSREKKERFSLILESASTNQTSMYLCASTLNRDRETQYFGPGTRLLVL.